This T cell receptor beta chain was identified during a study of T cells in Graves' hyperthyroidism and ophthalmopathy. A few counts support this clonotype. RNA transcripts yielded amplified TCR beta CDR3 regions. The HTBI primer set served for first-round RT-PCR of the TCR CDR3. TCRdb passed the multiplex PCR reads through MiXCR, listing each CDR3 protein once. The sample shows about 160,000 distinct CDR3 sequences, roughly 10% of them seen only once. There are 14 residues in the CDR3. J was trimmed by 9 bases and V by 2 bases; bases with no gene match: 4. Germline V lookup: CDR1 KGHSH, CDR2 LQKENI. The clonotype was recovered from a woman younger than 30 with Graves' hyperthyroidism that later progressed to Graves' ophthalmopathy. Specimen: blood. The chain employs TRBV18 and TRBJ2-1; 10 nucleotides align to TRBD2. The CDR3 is CASSPVAGGSEQFF. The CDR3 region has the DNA TGTGCCAGCTCACCAGTAGCGGGGGGAAGTGAGCAGTTCTTC.